The source of this TCR beta chain is a study of T cell responses to AZD1222 COVID-19 vaccine. There are 16 residues in the CDR3. Per the germline V gene, CDR1 is MGHDK and CDR2 is SYGVNS. V lost 0 bases to trimming and J lost 3 bases; unmatched junction nucleotides: 7. About this clone itself: Its specificity is not known.

Study outcomes and limitations: Possibly, clonal diversity was underestimated; donors were largely white British and included more females. With two AZD1222 doses given, Spike-specific TCR breadth and depth both rose. It was only six AZD1222 recipients who were seropositive at baseline. Of spike-specific TCRs, nearly half reportedly target regions left unmutated in variants.

Sequenced by immunoSEQ multiplex PCR; TCRdb stores in-frame clones only, minus some. The table lists about 150,000 clones, around 85% of them singletons. The J gene is TRBJ1-1, the V gene TRBV25-1; 7 nucleotides align to TRBD1. Source: peripheral blood, taken after recovery from COVID-19. The clonotype comes from an adult who had recovered from COVID-19. CDR3 protein: CASSEYMAGGDTEAFF. The CDR3 DNA is TGTGCCAGCAGTGAATATATGGCAGGGGGTGACACTGAAGCTTTCTTT. The complete variable domain, with remaining parts taken from reference TRBV25-1 and TRBJ1-1, reads EADIYQTPRYLVIGTGKKITLECSQTMGHDKMYWYQQDPGMELHLIHYSYGVNSTEKGDLSSESTVSRIRTEHFPLTLESARPSHTSQYLCASSEYMAGGDTEAFFGQGTRLTVV.